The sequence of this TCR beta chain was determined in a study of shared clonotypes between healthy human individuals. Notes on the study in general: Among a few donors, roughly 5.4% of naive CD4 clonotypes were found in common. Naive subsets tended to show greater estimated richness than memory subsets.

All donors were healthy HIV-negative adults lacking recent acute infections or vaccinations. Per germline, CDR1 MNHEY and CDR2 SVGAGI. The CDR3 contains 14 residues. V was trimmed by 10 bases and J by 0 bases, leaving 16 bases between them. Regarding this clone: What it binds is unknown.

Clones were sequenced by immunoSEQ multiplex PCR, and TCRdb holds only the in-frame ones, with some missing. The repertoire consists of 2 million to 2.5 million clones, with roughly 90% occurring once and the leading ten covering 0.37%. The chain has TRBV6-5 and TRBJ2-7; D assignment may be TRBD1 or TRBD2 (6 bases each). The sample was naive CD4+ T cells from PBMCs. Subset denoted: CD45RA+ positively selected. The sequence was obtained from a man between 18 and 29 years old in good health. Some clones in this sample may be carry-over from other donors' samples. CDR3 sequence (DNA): TGTGCCACCCAATGGGGGGACACCTCCTACGAGCAGTACTTC. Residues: CATQWGDTSYEQYF.